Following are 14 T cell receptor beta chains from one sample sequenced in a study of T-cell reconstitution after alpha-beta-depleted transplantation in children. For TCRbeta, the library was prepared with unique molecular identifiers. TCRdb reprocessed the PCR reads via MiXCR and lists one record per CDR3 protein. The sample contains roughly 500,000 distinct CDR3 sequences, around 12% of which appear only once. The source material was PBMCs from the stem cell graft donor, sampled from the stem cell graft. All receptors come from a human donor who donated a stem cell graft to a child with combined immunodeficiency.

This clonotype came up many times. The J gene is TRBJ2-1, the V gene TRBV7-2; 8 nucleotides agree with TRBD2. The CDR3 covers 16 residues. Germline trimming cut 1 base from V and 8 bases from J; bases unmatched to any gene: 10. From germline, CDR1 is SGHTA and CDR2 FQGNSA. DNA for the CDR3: TGTGCCAGCAGCTTAGTGGGATTGACGGGGGGGTATGAGCAGTTCTTC. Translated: CASSLVGLTGGYEQFF.

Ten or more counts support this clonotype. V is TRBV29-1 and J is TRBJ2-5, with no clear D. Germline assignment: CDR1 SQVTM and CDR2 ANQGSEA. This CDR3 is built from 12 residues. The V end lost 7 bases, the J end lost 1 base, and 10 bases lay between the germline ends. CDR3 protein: CSAGTLQETQYF. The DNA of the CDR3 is TGCAGCGCCGGAACCCTCCAAGAGACCCAGTACTTC. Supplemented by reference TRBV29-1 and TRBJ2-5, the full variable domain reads SAVISQKPSRDICQRGTSLTIQCQVDSQVTMMFWYRQQPGQSLTLIATANQGSEATYESGFVIDKFPISRPNLTFSTLTVSNMSPEDSSIYLCSAGTLQETQYFGPGTRLLVL.

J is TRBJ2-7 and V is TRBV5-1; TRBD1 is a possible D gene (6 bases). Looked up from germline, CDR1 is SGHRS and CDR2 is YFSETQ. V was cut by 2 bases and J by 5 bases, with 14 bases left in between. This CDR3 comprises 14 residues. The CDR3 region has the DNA TGCGCCAGCAGCTTAAGACAGGCGAGGGACGAGCAGTACTTC. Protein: CASSLRQARDEQYF.

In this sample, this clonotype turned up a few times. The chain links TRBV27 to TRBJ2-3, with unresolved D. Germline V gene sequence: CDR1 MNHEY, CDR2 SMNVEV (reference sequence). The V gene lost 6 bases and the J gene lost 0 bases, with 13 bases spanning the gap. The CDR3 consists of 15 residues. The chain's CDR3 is CASRPGLASTDTQYF. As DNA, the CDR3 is TGTGCCAGCAGGCCCGGTCTCGCTAGCACAGATACGCAGTATTTT.

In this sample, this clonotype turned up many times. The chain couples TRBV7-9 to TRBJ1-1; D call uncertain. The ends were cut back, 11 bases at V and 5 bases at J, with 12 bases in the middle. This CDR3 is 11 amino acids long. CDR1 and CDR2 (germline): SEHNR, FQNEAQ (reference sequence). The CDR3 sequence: CAGLVGTEAFF. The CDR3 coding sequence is TGTGCCGGCTTGGTGGGAACTGAAGCTTTCTTT.

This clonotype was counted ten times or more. The CDR3: CAISESEGLALNEQFF. The CDR3, as DNA: TGTGCCATCAGTGAAAGCGAGGGGCTCGCTCTGAATGAGCAGTTCTTC. The chain couples TRBV10-3 to TRBJ2-1, with D perhaps assigned TRBD1 or TRBD2 (5 bases each). Germline V gives CDR1 ENHRY, CDR2 SYGVKD. The V end was cut by 3 bases, the J end by 7 bases, with 19 bases between. The CDR3 has 16 amino acids.

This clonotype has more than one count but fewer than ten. This chain's CDR3 is CASSYWQGFYEQYF. As DNA, the CDR3 is TGTGCCAGCAGTTACTGGCAGGGATTTTACGAGCAGTACTTC. The chain has TRBV6-5 and TRBJ2-7; D possibly corresponds to TRBD1 (5 bases). V was clipped by 1 base and J by 4 bases, with 11 bases between them. In germline, CDR1 is MNHEY, CDR2 SVGAGI. CDR3 size: 14 residues.

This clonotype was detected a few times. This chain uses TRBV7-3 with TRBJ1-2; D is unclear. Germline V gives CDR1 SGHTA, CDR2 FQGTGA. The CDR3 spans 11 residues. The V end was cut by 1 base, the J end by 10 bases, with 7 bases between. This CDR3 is CASSLKRAYTF. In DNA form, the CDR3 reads TGTGCCAGCAGCTTAAAGAGAGCCTACACCTTC.

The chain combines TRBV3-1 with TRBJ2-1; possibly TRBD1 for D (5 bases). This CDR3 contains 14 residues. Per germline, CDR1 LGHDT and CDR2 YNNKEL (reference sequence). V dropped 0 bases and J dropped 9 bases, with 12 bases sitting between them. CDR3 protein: CASSQDVGVSEQFF. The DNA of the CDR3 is TGTGCCAGCAGCCAAGATGTAGGGGTGAGTGAGCAGTTCTTC.

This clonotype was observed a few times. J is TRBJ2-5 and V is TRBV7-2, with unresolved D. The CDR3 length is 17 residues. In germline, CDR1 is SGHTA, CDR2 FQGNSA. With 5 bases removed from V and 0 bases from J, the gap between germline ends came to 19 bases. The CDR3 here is CASSHSLDVWYQETQYF. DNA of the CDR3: TGTGCCAGCAGCCACTCGCTAGACGTTTGGTACCAAGAGACCCAGTACTTC.

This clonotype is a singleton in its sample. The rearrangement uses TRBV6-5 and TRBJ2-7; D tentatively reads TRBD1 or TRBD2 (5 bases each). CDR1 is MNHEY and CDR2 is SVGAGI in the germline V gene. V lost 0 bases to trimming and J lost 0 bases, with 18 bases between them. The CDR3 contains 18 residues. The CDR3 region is CASSYSIPWDADSYEQYF. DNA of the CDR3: TGTGCCAGCAGTTACTCGATCCCGTGGGACGCCGACTCCTACGAGCAGTACTTC.

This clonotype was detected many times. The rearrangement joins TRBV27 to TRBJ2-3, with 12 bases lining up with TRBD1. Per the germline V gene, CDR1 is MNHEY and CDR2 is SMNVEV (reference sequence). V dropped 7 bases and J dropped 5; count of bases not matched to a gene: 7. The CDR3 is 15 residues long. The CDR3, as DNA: TGTGCCAGCACTGCCGGGACAGGGGGCGTAGATACGCAGTATTTT. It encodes CASTAGTGGVDTQYF.

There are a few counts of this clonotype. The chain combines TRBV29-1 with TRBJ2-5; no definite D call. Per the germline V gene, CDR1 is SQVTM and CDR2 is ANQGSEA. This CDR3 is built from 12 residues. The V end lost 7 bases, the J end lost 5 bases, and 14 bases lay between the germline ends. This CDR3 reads CSALVAHETQYF. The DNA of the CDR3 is TGCAGCGCTCTAGTTGCTCACGAGACCCAGTACTTC.

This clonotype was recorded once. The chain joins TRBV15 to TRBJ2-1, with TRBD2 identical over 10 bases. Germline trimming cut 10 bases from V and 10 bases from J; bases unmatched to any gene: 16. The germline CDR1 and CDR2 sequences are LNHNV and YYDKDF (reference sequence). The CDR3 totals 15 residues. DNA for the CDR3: TGTGCCAGCTCAGGGGAGCGGGAGGGTACGGGGGAGCAGTTCTTC. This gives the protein CASSGEREGTGEQFF.